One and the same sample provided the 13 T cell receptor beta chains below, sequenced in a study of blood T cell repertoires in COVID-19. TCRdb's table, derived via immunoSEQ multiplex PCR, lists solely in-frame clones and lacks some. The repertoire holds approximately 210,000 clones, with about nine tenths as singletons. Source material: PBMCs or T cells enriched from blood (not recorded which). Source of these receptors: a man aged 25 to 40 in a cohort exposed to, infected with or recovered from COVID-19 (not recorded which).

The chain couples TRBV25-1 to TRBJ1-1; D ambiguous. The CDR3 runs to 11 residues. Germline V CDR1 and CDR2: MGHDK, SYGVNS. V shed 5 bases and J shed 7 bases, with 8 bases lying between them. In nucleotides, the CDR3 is TGTGCCAGCAGTTGGGCAGTTGAAGCTTTCTTT. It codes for CASSWAVEAFF.

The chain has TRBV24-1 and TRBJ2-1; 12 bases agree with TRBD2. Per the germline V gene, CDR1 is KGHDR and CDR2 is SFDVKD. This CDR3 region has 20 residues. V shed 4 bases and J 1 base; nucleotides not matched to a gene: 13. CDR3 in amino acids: CATSDPPRTSGTTSYNEQFF. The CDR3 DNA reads TGTGCCACCAGTGACCCCCCTCGGACTAGCGGGACTACGTCCTACAATGAGCAGTTCTTC.

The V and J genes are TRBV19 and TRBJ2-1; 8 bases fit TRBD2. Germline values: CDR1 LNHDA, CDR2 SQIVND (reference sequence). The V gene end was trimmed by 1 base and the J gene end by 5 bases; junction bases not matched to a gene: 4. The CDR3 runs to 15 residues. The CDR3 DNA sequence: TGTGCCAGTAGTATAGGACTAGCGCGTAACAATGAGCAGTTCTTC. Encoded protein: CASSIGLARNNEQFF.

The CDR3, as DNA: TGTGCCAGCAGGTCGGGACAGCCCCCCTACGAGCAGTACTTC. Its protein product is CASRSGQPPYEQYF. The chain uses TRBV6-5 and TRBJ2-7; 7 nucleotides align to TRBD1. V trimming: 6 bases; J trimming: 2 bases; junction bases outside the gene matches: 7. Germline lookup yields CDR1 MNHEY and CDR2 SVGAGI. This CDR3 is 14 amino acids long.

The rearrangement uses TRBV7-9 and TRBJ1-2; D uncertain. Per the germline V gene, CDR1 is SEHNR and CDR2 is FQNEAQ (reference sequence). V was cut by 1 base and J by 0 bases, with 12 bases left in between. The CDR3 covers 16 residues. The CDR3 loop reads CASSLGEQLANYGYTF. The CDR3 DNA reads TGTGCCAGCAGCTTAGGGGAGCAGCTAGCTAACTATGGCTACACCTTC.

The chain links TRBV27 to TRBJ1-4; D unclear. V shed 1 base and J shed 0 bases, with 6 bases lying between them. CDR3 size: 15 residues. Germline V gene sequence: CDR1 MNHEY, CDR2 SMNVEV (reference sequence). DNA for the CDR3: TGTGCCAGCAGTTTATGGGCAGCAACTAATGAAAAACTGTTTTTT. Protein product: CASSLWAATNEKLFF.

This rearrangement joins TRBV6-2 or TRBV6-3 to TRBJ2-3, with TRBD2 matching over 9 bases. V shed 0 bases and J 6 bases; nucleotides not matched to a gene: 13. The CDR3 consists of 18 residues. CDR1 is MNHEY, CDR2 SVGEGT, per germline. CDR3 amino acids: CASSYSGSGRPPFDTQYF. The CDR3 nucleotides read TGTGCCAGCAGTTACTCGGGGAGCGGGAGGCCTCCGTTTGATACGCAGTATTTT.

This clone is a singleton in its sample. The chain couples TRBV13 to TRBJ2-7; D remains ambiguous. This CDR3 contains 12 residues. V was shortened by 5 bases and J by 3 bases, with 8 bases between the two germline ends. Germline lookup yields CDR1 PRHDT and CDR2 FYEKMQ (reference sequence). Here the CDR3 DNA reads TGTGCCAGCAGCGGGCAGAGCTACGAGCAGTACTTC. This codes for CASSGQSYEQYF.

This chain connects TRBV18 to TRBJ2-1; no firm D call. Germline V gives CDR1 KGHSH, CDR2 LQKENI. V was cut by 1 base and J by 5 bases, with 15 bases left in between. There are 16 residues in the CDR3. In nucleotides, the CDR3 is TGTGCCAGCTCACCACGCGGAGCTCTCGAAAACAATGAGCAGTTCTTC. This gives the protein CASSPRGALENNEQFF.

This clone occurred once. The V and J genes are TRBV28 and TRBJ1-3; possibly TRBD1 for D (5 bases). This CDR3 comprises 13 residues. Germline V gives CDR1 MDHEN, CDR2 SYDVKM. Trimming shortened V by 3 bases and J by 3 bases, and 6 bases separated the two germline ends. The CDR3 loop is CASSLGGGNTIYF. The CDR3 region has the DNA TGTGCCAGCAGTTTGGGGGGTGGAAACACCATATATTTT.

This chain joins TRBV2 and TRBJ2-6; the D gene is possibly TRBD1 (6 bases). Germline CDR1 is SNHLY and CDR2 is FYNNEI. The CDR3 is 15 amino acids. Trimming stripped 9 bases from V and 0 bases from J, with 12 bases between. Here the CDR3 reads CASISGVSGANVLTF. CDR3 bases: TGTGCCAGTATATCAGGGGTCTCTGGGGCCAACGTCCTGACTTTC.

CDR3 bases: TGTGCCAGCAGCTTGGCGACGGGAGGGGAGCAGTACTTC. It codes for CASSLATGGEQYF. This sequence joins TRBV5-6 and TRBJ2-7; 8 nucleotides line up with TRBD2. Germline lookup yields CDR1 SGHDT and CDR2 YYEEEE. This CDR3 contains 13 residues. V lost 0 bases and J lost 7; bases outside the gene matches: 3.

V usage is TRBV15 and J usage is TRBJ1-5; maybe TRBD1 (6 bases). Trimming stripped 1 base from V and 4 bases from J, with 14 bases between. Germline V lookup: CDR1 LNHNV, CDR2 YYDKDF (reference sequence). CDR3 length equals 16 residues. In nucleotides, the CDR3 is TGTGCCACCAGCAGAGTCAGTGGGACACTTAATCAGCCCCAGCATTTT. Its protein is CATSRVSGTLNQPQHF.